The clone carrying this TCR beta chain is medium-sized (0.01 to 0.1%) in the sample. What it binds is not known. This record comes from a study of lymphopenia after photon versus proton radiotherapy. Findings of the study overall: Post-nadir diversity loss with photons came from oligoclonal expansion, particularly CD8+ Temra cells. Survival link was tested only in deceased patients; proton benefit remains a possibility.

Produced via immunoSEQ multiplex PCR; TCRdb's table is partial and in-frame only. The repertoire includes about 65,000 clones, 80% to 90% of them detected once, and 10% to 14% sits in the top ten. The CDR3 loop spans 15 amino acids. V lost 6 bases and J 0 bases, leaving 14 bases between the germline ends. CDR1 is MNHNS and CDR2 is SASEGT in the germline V gene. The sequence derives from an elderly man with esophageal cancer. The sample consisted of peripheral blood, taken from a patient treated with proton-based radiotherapy. The V gene is TRBV6-1, the J gene TRBJ1-2; TRBD1 is a possible D gene (6 bases). This chain's CDR3 is CASRATGPANYGYTF. DNA for the CDR3: TGTGCCAGCAGAGCCACAGGGCCAGCTAACTATGGCTACACCTTC.